What follows are 28 T cell receptor beta chains derived from one specimen sequenced in a study of blood T cells in healthy people across ages. PCR was performed a second time for roughly 7 to 12 cycles using a sample-barcoded 5' primer and a J-beta primer mix. In TCRdb, the 5' RACE reads were re-called with MiXCR into one record per CDR3 protein. The table lists 800,000 to 1,300,000 distinct CDR3 sequences, around 25% of them singletons. This sample was also put to use in a study of T cells of mothers and their children.

Material: blood. Receptors were obtained from a girl aged 2 to 9 in good health.

This chain connects TRBV9 to TRBJ1-2; 9 positions match TRBD1. The trim removed 0 bases at V and 7 bases at J, leaving 13 bases unmatched. Germline CDR1 and CDR2: SGDLS and YYNGEE. The CDR3 length is 17 residues. Here the CDR3 DNA reads TGTGCCAGCAGCGTAGACGGGACAGGGACCTCTCGCTCTGGCTACACCTTC. Translated, it gives CASSVDGTGTSRSGYTF.

The CDR3 DNA is TGTGCCAGCAGCCAAGTGGTAGGGCCCTATGGCTACACCTTC. Amino acids: CASSQVVGPYGYTF. This chain joins TRBV3-1 and TRBJ1-2; D gene ambiguous. The CDR3 spans 14 residues. Trimming left V 1 base short and J 4 bases short, with 10 bases between. The germline V gene has CDR1 LGHDT and CDR2 YNNKEL (reference sequence).

The chain couples TRBV20-1 to TRBJ2-1, with 8 bases that match TRBD2. V gave up 6 bases and J gave up 7 bases; unmatched junction bases: 11. Germline V gene data show CDR1 as DFQATT and CDR2 as SNEGSKA (reference sequence). The CDR3 runs 14 residues. In nucleotides, the CDR3 is TGCAGTGCAAAGCGGGAGTCTCTAAGAAATGAGCAGTTCTTC. It translates to CSAKRESLRNEQFF.

The V gene is TRBV6-1, the J gene TRBJ1-5, with D possibly TRBD1 on 5 matching bases. The CDR3 covers 15 residues. From germline, CDR1 is MNHNS and CDR2 SASEGT. V lost 4 bases and J 6 bases, leaving 16 bases between the germline ends. CDR3 in DNA: TGTGCCAGCAGTGGGGACCCCGGGGGAAGTCAGCCCCAGCATTTT. It is translated as CASSGDPGGSQPQHF.

The chain joins TRBV7-2 to TRBJ2-1, with TRBD2 matching 11 bases. V shed 1 base and J 8 bases; nucleotides not matched to a gene: 10. The CDR3 runs 17 residues. Germline values: CDR1 SGHTA, CDR2 FQGNSA. The CDR3 is CASSLGGDTSGGYEQFF. The CDR3 DNA sequence: TGTGCCAGCAGCTTAGGTGGGGACACTAGCGGGGGCTATGAGCAGTTCTTC.

This clonotype was seen many times. The chain joins TRBV7-2 to TRBJ2-2; unclear D gene. Germline CDR1 reads SGHTA; CDR2 reads FQGNSA. The V end lost 1 base, the J end lost 7 bases, and 4 bases lay between the germline ends. This CDR3 is built from 12 residues. The CDR3 loop reads CASSLEYGELFF. DNA of the CDR3: TGTGCCAGCAGCTTAGAATACGGGGAGCTGTTTTTT.

The rearrangement joins TRBV6-5 to TRBJ1-4, with TRBD1 identical over 9 bases. The V gene's germline CDR1 is MNHEY and CDR2 SVGAGI. Trimming removed 6 bases from V and 8 bases from J; junction bases left unmatched: 7. This CDR3 is built from 14 residues. CDR3 sequence (DNA): TGTGCCAGCAGACTCCGGACAGGGGACGAAAAACTGTTTTTT. Protein product: CASRLRTGDEKLFF.

This clonotype has a handful of counts. The chain is built from TRBV29-1 and TRBJ1-1; a possible D gene is TRBD1 (6 bases). Germline values: CDR1 SQVTM, CDR2 ANQGSEA. Trimming stripped 5 bases from V and 5 bases from J, with 9 bases between. The CDR3 is 11 amino acids. The CDR3 is CSVWGATEAFF. The CDR3 DNA reads as TGCAGCGTTTGGGGGGCAACTGAAGCTTTCTTT.

V is TRBV13 and J is TRBJ1-4; D ambiguous. The germline CDR1 and CDR2 sequences are PRHDT and FYEKMQ (reference sequence). The CDR3 consists of 15 residues. The V gene lost 2 bases and the J gene lost 5 bases, with 12 bases spanning the gap. The CDR3: CASSLSGMINEKLFF. For the CDR3, the DNA is TGTGCCAGCAGCTTATCGGGGATGATCAATGAAAAACTGTTTTTT.

The rearrangement links TRBV20-1 to TRBJ2-5; 8 nucleotides line up with TRBD2. Trimming at V came to 5 bases and at J to 3 bases, leaving 11 bases not matched to a gene. The CDR3 is 15 residues long. The V gene's germline CDR1 is DFQATT and CDR2 SNEGSKA (reference sequence). The CDR3: CSALLPGGGKETQYF. CDR3 bases: TGCAGTGCTCTTCTTCCTGGCGGGGGGAAAGAGACCCAGTACTTC.

This chain uses TRBV5-1 with TRBJ2-7; D is undetermined. The CDR3 is 15 amino acids. The germline gives CDR1 SGHRS, CDR2 YFSETQ. The ends were cut back, 0 bases at V and 0 bases at J, with 10 bases in the middle. CDR3 in amino acids: CASSLGVRSSYEQYF. The CDR3 nucleotides are TGCGCCAGCAGCTTGGGGGTCAGGAGCTCCTACGAGCAGTACTTC.

The sample holds a few counts of this clonotype. The rearrangement links TRBV3-1 to TRBJ1-2; unclear D gene. The V gene lost 4 bases and the J gene lost 1 base, with 13 bases spanning the gap. The CDR3 is made up of 15 amino acids. CDR1 and CDR2 (germline): LGHDT, YNNKEL (reference sequence). CDR3 DNA sequence: TGTGCCAGCAGCCGAGATGACCTCTATAACTATGGCTACACCTTC. Translated: CASSRDDLYNYGYTF.

The CDR3 bases are TGTGCCACCATGAACCAGGGTGGCACTGAAGCTTTCTTT. Translation gives CATMNQGGTEAFF. This sequence joins TRBV24-1 and TRBJ1-1; D is perhaps TRBD1 (5 bases). Between the trimmed V and J ends, which lost 8 bases and 4 bases, there was a span of 13 bases. The CDR3 totals 13 residues. Germline assignment: CDR1 KGHDR and CDR2 SFDVKD.

Only a few counts were recorded for this clonotype. V gene TRBV4-1 combines with J gene TRBJ1-5, with no clear D. Trimming left V 5 bases short and J 0 bases short, with 8 bases between. The CDR3 has 14 residues. The germline V gene has CDR1 MGHRA and CDR2 YSYEKL. CDR3 coding DNA: TGCGCCAGCAGCAGCGACGGTAGCAATCAGCCCCAGCATTTT. This codes for CASSSDGSNQPQHF.

This clonotype was picked up many times. The chain joins TRBV12-3 or TRBV12-4 to TRBJ2-1; D is unclear. The CDR3 runs 12 residues. Between the trimmed V and J ends, which lost 6 bases and 10 bases, there was a span of 13 bases. The CDR3 region has the DNA TGTGCCAGCAGCGATAGATGGAACGAGCAGTTCTTC. Protein product: CASSDRWNEQFF.

This clonotype was found a few times. The gene calls are TRBV5-1 and TRBJ2-5; 11 bases match TRBD2. V was clipped by 6 bases and J by 4 bases; unmatched bases: 8. Germline CDR1 and CDR2: SGHRS and YFSETQ. This CDR3 has 15 amino acids. The chain's CDR3 is CASTDYGLAGETQYF. The DNA for the CDR3 is TGCGCCAGCACAGACTACGGACTAGCGGGAGAGACCCAGTACTTC. The full variable domain, in which reference TRBV5-1 and TRBJ2-5 provide the parts outside the CDR3, is KAGVTQTPRYLIKTRGQQVTLSCSPISGHRSVSWYQQTPGQGLQFLFEYFSETQRNKGNFPGRFSGRQFSNSRSEMNVSTLELGDSALYLCASTDYGLAGETQYFGPGTRLLVL.

The chain has TRBV20-1 and TRBJ2-5, with D hard to call. The J call may be wrong; the DNA end is better matched by TRBJ2-7. Germline CDR1 is DFQATT and CDR2 is SNEGSKA (reference sequence). This CDR3 has 14 amino acids. CDR3 DNA sequence: TGCAGTGCTAGAGTCTTAGAAGGGACCTACGAGCAGTACTTC. Its protein product is CSARVLEGTYEQYF.

This clonotype has only a few counts. This chain links TRBV12-3 or TRBV12-4 with TRBJ2-1; no definite D call. CDR3 size: 10 residues. V lost 3 bases and J lost 10, with 4 bases in between. CDR3 loop: CASSFSEQFF. CDR3 nucleotide sequence: TGTGCCAGCAGTTTCTCGGAGCAGTTCTTC.

This clonotype showed up just a few times. CDR3 nucleotides: TGTGCCAGCAGCGACAGAAGTAGCAATCAGCCCCAGCATTTT. It codes for CASSDRSSNQPQHF. The rearrangement uses TRBV6-1 and TRBJ1-5; a possible D gene is TRBD1 (5 bases). Trimming stripped 6 bases from V and 0 bases from J, with 9 bases between. The V gene's germline CDR1 is MNHNS and CDR2 SASEGT. CDR3 length: 14 amino acids.

The chain combines TRBV5-1 with TRBJ2-5, with 10 bases fitting TRBD2. The J call may not be correct, given that the DNA end is closer to TRBJ2-1. The CDR3 spans 18 residues. Germline V gene data show CDR1 as SGHRS and CDR2 as YFSETQ. The CDR3 here is CASSLGSLGTSVNDEQFF. The CDR3, as DNA: TGCGCCAGCAGCTTGGGTTCGTTGGGGACTAGCGTTAACGATGAGCAGTTCTTC.

This chain uses TRBV2 with TRBJ2-5; no reliable D call. The CDR3 totals 14 residues. With 2 bases removed from V and 0 bases from J, the gap between germline ends came to 7 bases. Germline V CDR1 and CDR2: SNHLY, FYNNEI. The CDR3 nucleotides read TGTGCCAGCAGTGAATGGGGAAACCAAGAGACCCAGTACTTC. Translating it yields CASSEWGNQETQYF.

The chain uses TRBV20-1 and TRBJ2-5, with 7 bases that match TRBD2. V lost 6 bases, J lost 4 bases, and 11 bases stayed unmatched. The CDR3 is 14 residues long. CDR1 is DFQATT, CDR2 SNEGSKA, per germline (reference sequence). The DNA of the CDR3 is TGCAGTGCCACTATCGCGGCGGGAGTAGAGACCCAGTACTTC. Translated: CSATIAAGVETQYF.

The table lists this clonotype with a few counts. The rearrangement joins TRBV6-5 to TRBJ2-7, with TRBD1 matching over 8 bases. CDR1 MNHEY and CDR2 SVGAGI come from the germline V gene. The J segment lost 2 bases and the V segment lost 4 bases, leaving 7 bases of the junction unmatched. This CDR3 contains 15 residues. The CDR3 protein is CASSLEQGVTYEQYF. The CDR3 DNA sequence: TGTGCCAGCAGTTTGGAACAGGGGGTCACCTACGAGCAGTACTTC.

This clonotype was recorded at least ten times. This chain joins TRBV28 and TRBJ1-4; D is unresolved. Trimming removed 2 bases from V and 2 bases from J, with 0 bases in between. Germline V gives CDR1 MDHEN, CDR2 SYDVKM. The CDR3 has 12 residues. The CDR3 sequence: CASSLTNEKLFF. The CDR3 DNA reads as TGTGCCAGCAGTTTAACTAATGAAAAACTGTTTTTT.

The chain combines TRBV20-1 with TRBJ2-4; 8 nucleotides line up with TRBD1. The CDR3 is made up of 16 amino acids. V lost 1 base and J lost 3; bases outside the gene matches: 8. CDR1 is DFQATT, CDR2 SNEGSKA, per germline (reference sequence). In DNA form, the CDR3 reads TGCAGTGCTAGAGCCCTGGACAGGGCATTCAAAAACATTCAGTACTTC. It yields the protein CSARALDRAFKNIQYF.

The chain couples TRBV12-5 to TRBJ2-5; 9 positions agree with TRBD2. Germline CDR1 LGHNT, CDR2 FRNRAP. With V trimmed by 5 bases and J by 5 bases, 12 bases remained unmatched. CDR3 length: 16 amino acids. CDR3 residues: CASGPPRRGGSETQYF. Written as DNA, the CDR3 is TGTGCTAGTGGTCCGCCGCGGCGGGGGGGCAGTGAGACCCAGTACTTC.

This clonotype was picked up a small number of times. The chain recombines TRBV7-9 with TRBJ2-1, with D unresolved. The CDR3 contains 17 residues. Germline V gene data show CDR1 as SEHNR and CDR2 as FQNEAQ (reference sequence). Trimming cost V 6 bases and J 0 bases, with 18 bases left between them. Here the CDR3 reads CASRRRTYRSSYNEQFF. CDR3 in DNA: TGTGCCAGCAGAAGAAGGACCTATAGGAGCTCCTACAATGAGCAGTTCTTC.

The gene calls are TRBV20-1 and TRBJ2-5; TRBD1 agrees at 7 bases. The V gene end was trimmed by 4 bases and the J gene end by 3 bases; junction bases not matched to a gene: 5. This CDR3 is built from 13 residues. The germline CDR1 and CDR2 sequences are DFQATT and SNEGSKA (reference sequence). This chain's CDR3 is CSAIIQGEETQYF. Here the CDR3 DNA reads TGCAGTGCTATAATTCAGGGGGAAGAGACCCAGTACTTC.